These T cell receptor beta chains were read from a single sample in a study of metastatic and nonmetastatic thyroid tumors. MiXCR reprocessed the PCR reads for TCRdb. The sample includes 12,000 or so clones, approximately 35% of them seen just once. The source material was tumor tissue. The receptors derive from a female donor with papillary thyroid cancer or a benign thyroid nodule (not recorded which). Some clones in this sample may be carry-over from other donors' samples. The CDR3 runs from the conserved cysteine through the conserved F or W. The D gene is left open where the match is weak. A clone size is listed for some rows: how often the clone was seen (once, few, many), or a class if it is expanded.

j_gene,abundance,v_gene,d_gene,len,CDR3aa
TRBJ2-7,few,TRBV6-1,.,14,CAISLRGPSYEQYF
TRBJ2-7,medium-sized,TRBV5-6,.,14,CASSPLGQNYEQYF
TRBJ2-2,.,TRBV28,TRBD1,15,CASSLGQGGTGELFF
TRBJ2-1,medium-sized,TRBV6-2/TRBV6-3,.,15,CASRDSASSYNEQFF
TRBJ2-7,many,TRBV7-2,.,15,CASSQSWTSALEQYF
TRBJ2-7,.,TRBV20-1,TRBD1,16,CSARGRTGTGAYEQYF
TRBJ1-5,many,TRBV10-3,TRBD1,15,CAISESGQGRQPPHF
TRBJ2-5,once,TRBV5-4,TRBD2,19,CASSLSLLAGPPIPETQYF
TRBJ2-1,.,TRBV4-2,TRBD2,16,CASSTGGTSCYNEQFF
TRBJ2-7,.,TRBV2,.,16,CASRKKYVADPYEQYF
TRBJ2-1,.,TRBV5-5,.,13,CASSLARGNEQFF
TRBJ2-5,many,TRBV6-1,TRBD1,16,CASSSRDRGPQETQYF
TRBJ1-1,medium-sized,TRBV6-2/TRBV6-3,TRBD1,13,CASSKQGPTEAFF
TRBJ1-6,.,TRBV2,.,14,CASRPGINNSPLNF
TRBJ1-1,.,TRBV11-2,.,15,CASSQRRAGNTEAFF
TRBJ1-2,.,TRBV10-2,.,13,CASSPGFNYGYTF